This T cell receptor (beta chain) emerged from a study of shared T cell receptors in the human thymus. Using immunoSEQ multiplex PCR, the repertoire was profiled, and TCRdb retains in-frame clones only, with some absent. Of under 450,000 clones in the sample, around 93% were seen once. Germline-derived CDR1 and CDR2 are SGHRS and YFSETQ. CDR3 length: 18 amino acids. V lost 1 base to trimming and J lost 0 bases, with 17 bases between them. The sequencing input was thymocytes. This TCR was sampled from a human donor. The rearrangement joins TRBV5-1 to TRBJ1-3; possibly TRBD1 for D (5 bases). For the CDR3, the DNA is TGCGCCAGCAGCTTGATGACCCAGGGACGGCGCTCTGGAAACACCATATATTTT. This gives the protein CASSLMTQGRRSGNTIYF.